Following are 9 T cell receptor beta chains from one sample sequenced in a study of technical replicates of blood from a handful of donors. Libraries were prepared by immunoSEQ multiplex PCR; TCRdb keeps only in-frame clonotypes and omits some of them. The top ten hold approximately 4.8% of the sample, which has roughly 68,000 clones, roughly nine tenths seen once. Source material: PBMCs. The receptors come from a human donor in good health. Some clones in this sample may be carry-over from other donors' samples.

This clone was seen once. The chain couples TRBV7-9 to TRBJ1-1; 8 nucleotides agree with TRBD1. J gave up 3 bases and V 11 bases, and 8 bases lay outside the gene matches. Germline values: CDR1 SEHNR, CDR2 FQNEAQ (reference sequence). This CDR3 is 13 amino acids long. CDR3 in DNA: TGTGCCGGAGAGACAGGGGTTGACACTGAAGCTTTCTTT. Its translation is CAGETGVDTEAFF.

J is TRBJ1-1 and V is TRBV5-1; tentatively, D is TRBD1 (5 bases). This CDR3 is built from 15 residues. The germline CDR1 and CDR2 sequences are SGHRS and YFSETQ. V was shortened by 1 base and J by 5 bases, with 15 bases between the two germline ends. The CDR3 protein is CASSLSAREDTEAFF. CDR3 DNA sequence: TGCGCCAGCAGCTTGTCCGCCAGGGAGGATACTGAAGCTTTCTTT.

The J gene is TRBJ1-1, the V gene TRBV5-6, with 8 bases identical to TRBD1. CDR1 is SGHDT and CDR2 is YYEEEE in the germline V gene. The CDR3 extends over 18 amino acids. Trimming cost V 0 bases and J 1 base; bases outside gene matches: 11. The CDR3 DNA follows: TGTGCCAGCAGCTTGGAGCTTGTGACAGGGGCCCAGAACACTGAAGCTTTCTTT. Translated, it gives CASSLELVTGAQNTEAFF.

The chain couples TRBV19 to TRBJ2-7; 7 bases are shared with TRBD1. CDR3 length: 17 amino acids. The junction had 13 bases not matched to a gene; V was cut back by 4 bases and J by 1 base. Germline V gives CDR1 LNHDA, CDR2 SQIVND (reference sequence). The CDR3, as DNA: TGTGCCAGTAGTAAACAGGGGAGCCTTGCTCCATCCTACGAGCAGTACTTC. Its protein is CASSKQGSLAPSYEQYF.

The CDR3 loop is CASSTGLAGGNEQFF. In DNA form, the CDR3 reads TGTGCCAGCAGCACAGGACTAGCGGGAGGCAATGAGCAGTTCTTC. The chain couples TRBV7-6 to TRBJ2-1; 14 bases map to TRBD2. Trimming cost V 5 bases and J 6 bases; bases outside gene matches: 3. This CDR3 has 15 amino acids. CDR1 and CDR2 (germline): SGHVS, FNYEAQ.

This rearrangement joins TRBV2 to TRBJ2-5; D is unresolved. V dropped 4 bases and J dropped 1 base, with 10 bases sitting between them. CDR1 and CDR2 (germline): SNHLY, FYNNEI. This CDR3 region has 14 residues. In nucleotides, the CDR3 is TGTGCCAGCAGTGTTTCTATGGTCCAAGAGACCCAGTACTTC. Its protein product is CASSVSMVQETQYF. Using reference TRBV2 and TRBJ2-5 for the parts outside the CDR3, the full variable domain is EPEVTQTPSHQVTQMGQEVILRCVPISNHLYFYWYRQILGQKVEFLVSFYNNEISEKSEIFDDQFSVERPDGSNFTLKIRSTKLEDSAMYFCASSVSMVQETQYFGPGTRLLVL.

The J gene is TRBJ2-5, the V gene TRBV5-1; a weak D match, TRBD1 (5 bases). Trimming stripped 1 base from V and 2 bases from J, with 18 bases between. CDR1 is SGHRS and CDR2 is YFSETQ in the germline V gene. The CDR3 extends over 17 amino acids. CDR3 sequence reads: CASSLRQGFLFQETQYF. The CDR3 region has the DNA TGCGCCAGCAGCTTGCGTCAGGGTTTTTTGTTTCAAGAGACCCAGTACTTC. The variable domain in full, with the rest retrieved from reference TRBV5-1 and TRBJ2-5, is KAGVTQTPRYLIKTRGQQVTLSCSPISGHRSVSWYQQTPGQGLQFLFEYFSETQRNKGNFPGRFSGRQFSNSRSEMNVSTLELGDSALYLCASSLRQGFLFQETQYFGPGTRLLVL.

This chain uses TRBV29-1 with TRBJ1-1; 10 positions agree with TRBD1. CDR1 is SQVTM, CDR2 ANQGSEA, per germline. This CDR3 has 12 amino acids. After removal of 5 bases from V and 7 bases from J, the junction contained 4 bases not matched to a gene. CDR3 sequence reads: CSVNDRGREAFF. The CDR3 DNA follows: TGCAGCGTTAACGACAGGGGGCGTGAAGCTTTCTTT.

This clone was seen a few times. The chain links TRBV7-9 to TRBJ1-6, with TRBD1 matching over 7 bases. This CDR3 comprises 15 residues. Germline trimming cut 6 bases from V and 5 bases from J; bases unmatched to any gene: 7. Germline V lookup: CDR1 SEHNR, CDR2 FQNEAQ (reference sequence). The chain's CDR3 is CASRPTGTDNSPLHF. In DNA, the CDR3 is TGTGCCAGCAGACCTACCGGGACAGATAATTCACCCCTCCACTTT.